Listed below are T cell receptor beta chains from one sample, sequenced in a study of blood T cell repertoires in COVID-19. The assay was immunoSEQ multiplex PCR, and TCRdb's table has in-frame clones only and misses some. The sample shows around 160,000 clones, 90% of them seen only once. Sequenced input: peripheral blood. Every receptor here comes from a man aged 60-69 years with active or convalescent COVID-19. The CDR3 runs from the conserved cysteine through the conserved F or W. Each record gives: CDR3 protein, CDR3 DNA, V gene, clone size, J gene, D gene. The D gene is left open where the match is weak. Not every row has a clone size; where given, it reads once, few, many or a size class.

cdr3_aa: CASSEKQGYEQYF
cdr3_nt: TGTGCCAGCAGCGAGAAACAGGGATACGAGCAGTACTTC
v_call: TRBV6-5
clone_size: -
j_call: TRBJ2-7
d_call: -

cdr3_aa: CASSQGASDTQYF
cdr3_nt: TGTGCCAGCTCACAGGGGGCCTCAGATACGCAGTATTTT
v_call: TRBV18
clone_size: -
j_call: TRBJ2-3
d_call: TRBD1

cdr3_aa: CASSFDRGLPHTEAFF
cdr3_nt: TGTGCCAGCAGCTTTGACAGGGGGCTTCCGCACACTGAAGCTTTCTTT
v_call: TRBV7-9
clone_size: -
j_call: TRBJ1-1
d_call: TRBD1

cdr3_aa: CSAYEGYEQYF
cdr3_nt: TGCAGTGCCTATGAGGGCTACGAGCAGTACTTC
v_call: TRBV20-1
clone_size: -
j_call: TRBJ2-7
d_call: -

cdr3_aa: CATSRARGPNTGELFF
cdr3_nt: TGTGCCACCAGCAGGGCCAGGGGGCCGAACACCGGGGAGCTGTTTTTT
v_call: TRBV15
clone_size: -
j_call: TRBJ2-2
d_call: TRBD1

cdr3_aa: CASSQQGSQPQHF
cdr3_nt: TGTGCCAGCAGTCAACAGGGGAGTCAGCCCCAGCATTTT
v_call: TRBV12-3/TRBV12-4
clone_size: -
j_call: TRBJ1-5
d_call: TRBD1

cdr3_aa: CAISELQGVAYEQYF
cdr3_nt: TGTGCCATCAGTGAGTTGCAGGGGGTGGCCTACGAGCAGTACTTC
v_call: TRBV10-3
clone_size: -
j_call: TRBJ2-7
d_call: TRBD1

cdr3_aa: CASTLQGRGNQPQHF
cdr3_nt: TGTGCCAGTACCCTACAGGGCCGGGGCAATCAGCCCCAGCATTTT
v_call: TRBV19
clone_size: -
j_call: TRBJ1-5
d_call: -

cdr3_aa: CASSLFDSAQYF
cdr3_nt: TGCGCCAGCAGCTTATTCGACAGTGCCCAGTACTTC
v_call: TRBV5-1
clone_size: -
j_call: TRBJ2-5
d_call: -

cdr3_aa: CAWGQGPYEQYF
cdr3_nt: TGTGCCTGGGGACAGGGTCCGTACGAGCAGTACTTC
v_call: TRBV30
clone_size: few
j_call: TRBJ2-7
d_call: TRBD1

cdr3_aa: CASSGQTSGQPQHF
cdr3_nt: TGTGCCAGCAGTGGACAGACGAGCGGTCAGCCCCAGCATTTT
v_call: TRBV7-2
clone_size: -
j_call: TRBJ1-5
d_call: -

cdr3_aa: CAWARGYEQYF
cdr3_nt: TGTGCCTGGGCCAGGGGATACGAGCAGTACTTC
v_call: TRBV30
clone_size: once
j_call: TRBJ2-7
d_call: -

cdr3_aa: CASSLAGTGGYGNTIYF
cdr3_nt: TGTGCCAGCAGTTTAGCCGGGACAGGGGGCTACGGAAACACCATATATTTT
v_call: TRBV28
clone_size: -
j_call: TRBJ1-3
d_call: TRBD1

cdr3_aa: CSVDRLAGGSEQFF
cdr3_nt: TGCAGCGTTGATCGGCTAGCGGGAGGTTCTGAGCAGTTCTTC
v_call: TRBV29-1
clone_size: -
j_call: TRBJ2-1
d_call: TRBD2

cdr3_aa: CASSQGAKGSSGGAWHEQYF
cdr3_nt: TGCGCCAGCAGCCAGGGAGCCAAGGGGTCTAGCGGGGGGGCCTGGCACGAGCAGTACTTC
v_call: TRBV4-1
clone_size: -
j_call: TRBJ2-7
d_call: TRBD2

cdr3_aa: CASRGDRGNQPQHF
cdr3_nt: TGTGCCAGCAGGGGGGACAGGGGCAATCAGCCCCAGCATTTT
v_call: TRBV2
clone_size: -
j_call: TRBJ1-5
d_call: TRBD1

cdr3_aa: CASRRGEANEKLFF
cdr3_nt: TGTGCCAGCCGTCGCGGGGAGGCTAATGAAAAACTGTTTTTT
v_call: TRBV2
clone_size: -
j_call: TRBJ1-4
d_call: -